This T cell receptor beta chain came from a study of blood T cell repertoires in COVID-19. On the study more broadly: Sites across the United States, Italy and Spain contributed samples from acute and convalescent COVID-19.

Germline V gives CDR1 MNHEY, CDR2 SMNVEV (reference sequence). V shed 5 bases and J shed 1 base, with 12 bases lying between them. This CDR3 contains 15 residues. Original analysis: From reference gene primer amplification, estimates of nucleated cell counts were derived. The repertoire was sequenced with immunoSEQ multiplex PCR; TCRdb's copy has only in-frame clones and lacks some. V and J calls and clone size follow that table, whereas D and trimming were derived from the DNA. This table holds tens of thousands of clones, approximately 91% found once. Sequencing used peripheral blood. The rearrangement links TRBV27 to TRBJ1-5; tentative D call: TRBD1 (6 bases). This TCR was sampled from a human donor in a cohort sampled during active COVID-19. Here the CDR3 DNA reads TGTGCCAGCAGTCCAACCACAGGGAGCAATCAGCCCCAGCATTTT. Its translation: CASSPTTGSNQPQHF.